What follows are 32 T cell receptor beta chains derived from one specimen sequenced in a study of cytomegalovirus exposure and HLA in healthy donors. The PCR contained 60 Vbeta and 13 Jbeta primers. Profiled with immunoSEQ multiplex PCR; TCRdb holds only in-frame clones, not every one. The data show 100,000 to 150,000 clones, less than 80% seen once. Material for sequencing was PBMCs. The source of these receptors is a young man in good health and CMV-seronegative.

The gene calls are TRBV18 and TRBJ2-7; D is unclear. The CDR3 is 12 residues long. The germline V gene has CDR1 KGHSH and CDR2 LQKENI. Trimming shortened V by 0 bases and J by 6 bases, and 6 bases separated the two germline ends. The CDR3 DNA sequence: TGTGCCAGCTCACCACCCGGCGGCGAGCAGTACTTC. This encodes CASSPPGGEQYF. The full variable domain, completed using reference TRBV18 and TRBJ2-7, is NAGVMQNPRHLVRRRGQEARLRCSPMKGHSHVYWYRQLPEEGLKFMVYLQKENIIDESGMPKERFSAEFPKEGPSILRIQQVVRGDSAAYFCASSPPGGEQYFGPGTRLTVT.

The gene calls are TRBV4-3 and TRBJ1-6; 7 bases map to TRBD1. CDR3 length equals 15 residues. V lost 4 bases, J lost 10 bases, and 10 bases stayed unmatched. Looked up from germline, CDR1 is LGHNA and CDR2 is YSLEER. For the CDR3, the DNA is TGCGCCAGCAGCCTCGACAGGGAGAGAGGCTCACCCCTCCACTTT. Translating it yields CASSLDRERGSPLHF.

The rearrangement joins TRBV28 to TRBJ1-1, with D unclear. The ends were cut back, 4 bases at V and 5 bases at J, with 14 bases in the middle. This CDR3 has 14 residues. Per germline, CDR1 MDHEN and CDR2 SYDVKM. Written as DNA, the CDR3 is TGTGCCAGCAGTTGGGAGGTAGTGGGGACTGAAGCTTTCTTT. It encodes CASSWEVVGTEAFF.

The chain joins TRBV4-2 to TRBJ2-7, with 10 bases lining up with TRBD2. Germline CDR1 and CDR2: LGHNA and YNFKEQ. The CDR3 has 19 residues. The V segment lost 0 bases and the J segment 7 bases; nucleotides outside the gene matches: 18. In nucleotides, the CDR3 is TGTGCCAGCAGCCAAGATCTCGGAGGGCTAGCGGGGGCCAGGTCGGAGCAGTACTTC. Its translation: CASSQDLGGLAGARSEQYF.

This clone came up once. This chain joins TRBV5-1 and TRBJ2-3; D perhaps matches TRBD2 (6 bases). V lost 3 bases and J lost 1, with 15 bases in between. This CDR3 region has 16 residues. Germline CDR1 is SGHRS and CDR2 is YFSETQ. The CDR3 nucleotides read TGCGCCAGCAGCTCCCGGGGGTCTGTAGGCACAGATACGCAGTATTTT. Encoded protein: CASSSRGSVGTDTQYF.

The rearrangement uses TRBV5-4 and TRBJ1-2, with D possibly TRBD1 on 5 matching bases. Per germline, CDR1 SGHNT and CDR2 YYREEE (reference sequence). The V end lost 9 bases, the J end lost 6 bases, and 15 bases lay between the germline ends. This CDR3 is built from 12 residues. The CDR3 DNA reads TGTGCCATCAAGAGAGGGGAGGATGGCTACACCTTC. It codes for CAIKRGEDGYTF.

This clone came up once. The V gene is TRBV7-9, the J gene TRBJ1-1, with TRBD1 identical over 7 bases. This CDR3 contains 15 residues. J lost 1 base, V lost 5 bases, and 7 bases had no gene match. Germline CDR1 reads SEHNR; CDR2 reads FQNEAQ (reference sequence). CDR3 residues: CASSVLQGSNTEAFF. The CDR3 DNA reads TGTGCCAGCAGCGTACTACAGGGGTCGAACACTGAAGCTTTCTTT.

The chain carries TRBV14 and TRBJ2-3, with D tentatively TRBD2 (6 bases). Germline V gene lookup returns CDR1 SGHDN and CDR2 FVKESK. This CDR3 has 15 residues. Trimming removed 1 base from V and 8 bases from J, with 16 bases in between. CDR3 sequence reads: CASSQVPGTVGTQYF. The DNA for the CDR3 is TGTGCCAGCAGCCAAGTCCCCGGGACTGTTGGTACGCAGTATTTT.

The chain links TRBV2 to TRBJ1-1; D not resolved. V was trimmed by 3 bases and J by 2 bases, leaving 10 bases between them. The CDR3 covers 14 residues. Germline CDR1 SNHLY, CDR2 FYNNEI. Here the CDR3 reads CASSEIEGNTEAFF. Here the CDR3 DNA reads TGTGCCAGCAGTGAGATCGAGGGAAACACTGAAGCTTTCTTT.

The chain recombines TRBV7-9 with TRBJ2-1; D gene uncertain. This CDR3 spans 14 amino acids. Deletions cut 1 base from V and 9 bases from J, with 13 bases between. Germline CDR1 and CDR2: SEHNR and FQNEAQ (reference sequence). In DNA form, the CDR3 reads TGTGCCAGCAGCTTAGTCCCCAGTTCCAGTGAGCAGTTCTTC. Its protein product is CASSLVPSSSEQFF.

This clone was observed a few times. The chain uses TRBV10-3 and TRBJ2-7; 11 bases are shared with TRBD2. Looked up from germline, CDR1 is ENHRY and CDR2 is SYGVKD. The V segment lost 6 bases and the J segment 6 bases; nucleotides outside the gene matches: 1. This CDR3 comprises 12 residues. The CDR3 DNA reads TGTGCCATCAGAGGACTAGCGGGCGAGCAGTACTTC. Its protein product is CAIRGLAGEQYF.

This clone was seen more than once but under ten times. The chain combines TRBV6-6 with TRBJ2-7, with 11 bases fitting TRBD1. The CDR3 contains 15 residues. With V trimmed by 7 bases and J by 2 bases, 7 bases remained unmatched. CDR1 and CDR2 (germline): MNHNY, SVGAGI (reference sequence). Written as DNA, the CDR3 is TGTGCCAGCACCCACAAGGGACAGGGGGCCTACGAGCAGTACTTC. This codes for CASTHKGQGAYEQYF.

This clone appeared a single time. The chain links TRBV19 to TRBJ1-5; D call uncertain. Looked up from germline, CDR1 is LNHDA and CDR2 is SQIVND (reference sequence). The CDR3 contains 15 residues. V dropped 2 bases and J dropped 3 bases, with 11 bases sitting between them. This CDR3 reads CASSITRGYNQPQHF. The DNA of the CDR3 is TGTGCCAGTAGTATAACTCGGGGTTACAATCAGCCCCAGCATTTT.

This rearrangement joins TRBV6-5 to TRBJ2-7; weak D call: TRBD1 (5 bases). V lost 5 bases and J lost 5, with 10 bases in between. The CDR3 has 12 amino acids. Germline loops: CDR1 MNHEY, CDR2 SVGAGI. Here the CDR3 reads CASSPPTDEQYF. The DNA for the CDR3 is TGTGCCAGCAGTCCCCCGACAGACGAGCAGTACTTC.

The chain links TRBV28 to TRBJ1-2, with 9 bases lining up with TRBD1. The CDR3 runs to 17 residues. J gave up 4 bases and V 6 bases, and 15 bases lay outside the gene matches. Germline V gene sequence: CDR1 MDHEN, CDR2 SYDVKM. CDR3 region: CASSSGQGPVDFYGYTF. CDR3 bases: TGTGCCAGCAGCTCAGGACAGGGGCCCGTCGATTTCTATGGCTACACCTTC.

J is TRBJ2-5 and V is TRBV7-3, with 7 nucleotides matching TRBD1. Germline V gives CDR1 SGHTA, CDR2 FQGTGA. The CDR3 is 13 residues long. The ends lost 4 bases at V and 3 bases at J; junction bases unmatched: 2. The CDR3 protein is CASSSTGKETQYF. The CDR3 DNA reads TGTGCCAGCAGCTCGACAGGGAAAGAGACCCAGTACTTC.

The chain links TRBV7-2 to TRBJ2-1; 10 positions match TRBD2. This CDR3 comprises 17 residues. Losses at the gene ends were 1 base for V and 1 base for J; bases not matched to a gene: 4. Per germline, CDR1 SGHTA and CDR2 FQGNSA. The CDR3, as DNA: TGTGCCAGCAGCTTAGGGAGCGGGGGGGGGTCCTACAATGAGCAGTTCTTC. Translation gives CASSLGSGGGSYNEQFF.

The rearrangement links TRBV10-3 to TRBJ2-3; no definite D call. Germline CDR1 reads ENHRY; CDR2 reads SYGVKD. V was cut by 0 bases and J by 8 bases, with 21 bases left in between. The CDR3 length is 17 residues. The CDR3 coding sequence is TGTGCCATCAGTGAGTCGAGAGGAGAGCTTTTCGAGGTTACGCAGTATTTT. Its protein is CAISESRGELFEVTQYF.

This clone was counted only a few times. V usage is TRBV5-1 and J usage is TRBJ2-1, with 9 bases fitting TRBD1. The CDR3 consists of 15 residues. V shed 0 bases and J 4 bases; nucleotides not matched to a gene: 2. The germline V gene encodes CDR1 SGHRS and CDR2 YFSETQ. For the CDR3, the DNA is TGCGCCAGCAGCTTGGGCGGGACAGGGTACAATGAGCAGTTCTTC. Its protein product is CASSLGGTGYNEQFF.

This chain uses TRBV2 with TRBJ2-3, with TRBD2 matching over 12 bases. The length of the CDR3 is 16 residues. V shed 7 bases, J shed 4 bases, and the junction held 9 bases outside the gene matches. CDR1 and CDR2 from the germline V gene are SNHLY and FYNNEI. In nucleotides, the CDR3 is TGTGCCAGCATTCCGCTAGCGGGGGGGCGGGCAGATACGCAGTATTTT. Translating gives CASIPLAGGRADTQYF.

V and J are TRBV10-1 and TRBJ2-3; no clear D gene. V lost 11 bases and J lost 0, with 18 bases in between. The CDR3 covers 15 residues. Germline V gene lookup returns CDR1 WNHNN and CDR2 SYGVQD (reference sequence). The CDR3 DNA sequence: TGCGCCCCTTACAGTGGTTACACCAGCACAGATACGCAGTATTTT. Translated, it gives CAPYSGYTSTDTQYF.

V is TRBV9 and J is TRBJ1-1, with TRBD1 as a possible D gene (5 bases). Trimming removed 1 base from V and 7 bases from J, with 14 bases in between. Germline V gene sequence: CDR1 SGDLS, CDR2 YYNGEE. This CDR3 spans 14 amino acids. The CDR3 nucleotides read TGTGCCAGCAGCGTAATATCGGCGGGGGATGAAGCTTTCTTT. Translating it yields CASSVISAGDEAFF.

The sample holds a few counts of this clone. CDR3 residues: CASSQGVQHDQFF. CDR3 nucleotide sequence: TGCGCCAGCAGCCAAGGCGTACAGCACGATCAGTTCTTC. The rearrangement uses TRBV4-3 and TRBJ2-1; no firm D call. CDR3 length: 13 amino acids. The V gene lost 1 base and the J gene lost 13 bases, with 14 bases spanning the gap. In germline, CDR1 is LGHNA, CDR2 YSLEER.

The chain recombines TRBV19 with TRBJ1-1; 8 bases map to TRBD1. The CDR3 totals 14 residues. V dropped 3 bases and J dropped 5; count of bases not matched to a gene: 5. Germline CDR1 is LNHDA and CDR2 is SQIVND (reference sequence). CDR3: CASSITGGLTEAFF. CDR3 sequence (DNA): TGTGCCAGTAGTATCACAGGGGGTTTGACTGAAGCTTTCTTT.

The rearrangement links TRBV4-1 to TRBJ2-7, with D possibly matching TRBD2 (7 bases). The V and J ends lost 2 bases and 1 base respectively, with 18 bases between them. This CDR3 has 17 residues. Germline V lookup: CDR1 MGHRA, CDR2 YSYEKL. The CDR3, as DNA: TGCGCCAGCAGCCAACCAATCCATAGGGGGGGATCCTACGAGCAGTACTTC. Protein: CASSQPIHRGGSYEQYF.

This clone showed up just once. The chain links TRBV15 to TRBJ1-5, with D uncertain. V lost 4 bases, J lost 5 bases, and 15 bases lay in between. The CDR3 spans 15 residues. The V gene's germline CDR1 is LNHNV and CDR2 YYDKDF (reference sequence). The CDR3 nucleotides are TGTGCCACCAGCAAAACTCTCGACGGAGATCAGCCCCAGCATTTT. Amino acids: CATSKTLDGDQPQHF.

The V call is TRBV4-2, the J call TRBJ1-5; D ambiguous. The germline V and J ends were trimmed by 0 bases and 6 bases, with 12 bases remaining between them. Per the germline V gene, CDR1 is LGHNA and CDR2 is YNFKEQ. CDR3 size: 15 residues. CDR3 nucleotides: TGTGCCAGCAGCCAAGATCGGGGTTCTGCTCAGCCCCAGCATTTT. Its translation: CASSQDRGSAQPQHF.

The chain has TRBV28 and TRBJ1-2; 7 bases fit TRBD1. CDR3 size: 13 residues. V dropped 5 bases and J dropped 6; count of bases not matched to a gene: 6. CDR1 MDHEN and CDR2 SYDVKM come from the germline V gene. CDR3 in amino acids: CASSPGTANGYTF. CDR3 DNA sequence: TGTGCCAGCAGTCCGGGGACAGCTAATGGCTACACCTTC.

CDR3 DNA sequence: TGTGCCAGTAGTGCAAACCGGGATCAGCCCCAGCATTTT. Translating it yields CASSANRDQPQHF. J is TRBJ1-5 and V is TRBV19; the D is unclear. Deletions cut 5 bases from V and 5 bases from J, with 10 bases between. Germline-derived CDR1 and CDR2 are LNHDA and SQIVND (reference sequence). The CDR3 spans 13 residues.

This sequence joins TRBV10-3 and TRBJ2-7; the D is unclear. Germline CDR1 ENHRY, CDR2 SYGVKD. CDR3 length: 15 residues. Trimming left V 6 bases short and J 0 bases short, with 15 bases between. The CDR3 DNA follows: TGTGCCATCAGCATGTTAACCAGAGGCTCCTACGAGCAGTACTTC. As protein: CAISMLTRGSYEQYF.

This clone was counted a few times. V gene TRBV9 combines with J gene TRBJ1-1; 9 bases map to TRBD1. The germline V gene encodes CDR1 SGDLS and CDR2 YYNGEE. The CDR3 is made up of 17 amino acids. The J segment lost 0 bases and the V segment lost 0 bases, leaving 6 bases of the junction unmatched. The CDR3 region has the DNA TGTGCCAGCAGCGTAGCTCAAACAGGGGGCATGAACACTGAAGCTTTCTTT. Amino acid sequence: CASSVAQTGGMNTEAFF. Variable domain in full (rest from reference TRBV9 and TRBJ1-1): DSGVTQTPKHLITATGQRVTLRCSPRSGDLSVYWYQQSLDQGLQFLIQYYNGEERAKGNILERFSAQQFPDLHSELNLSSLELGDSALYFCASSVAQTGGMNTEAFFGQGTRLTVV.

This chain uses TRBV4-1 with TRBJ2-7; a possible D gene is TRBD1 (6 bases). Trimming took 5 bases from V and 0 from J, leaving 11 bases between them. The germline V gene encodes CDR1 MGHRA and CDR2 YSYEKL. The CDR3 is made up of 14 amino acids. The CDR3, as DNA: TGCGCCAGCAGCGCCCGGGACAACTCCTACGAGCAGTACTTC. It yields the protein CASSARDNSYEQYF.